What follows is one TCR beta chain and its context. There are 17 residues in the CDR3. In germline, CDR1 is MNHEY, CDR2 SMNVEV (reference sequence). The junction had 11 bases not matched to a gene; V was cut back by 8 bases and J by 1 base. From the roughly 110-subject validation cohort, which was separate from the roughly 700-subject first cohort, the donors were drawn. Libraries were prepared by immunoSEQ multiplex PCR; TCRdb keeps only in-frame clonotypes and omits some of them. The sample contains 200,000 or so clones, approximately 88% of which appear only once. The sample is drawn from a study of cytomegalovirus exposure and HLA in healthy donors.

The sample was PBMCs. This sequence originates from a man aged 18 to 30 in good health and CMV-seropositive. This chain connects TRBV27 to TRBJ1-5; TRBD1 matches 10 bases. CDR3 coding DNA: TGTGCCAGCCGTTCCGGGACAGGGGATGTAAGCAATCAGCCCCAGCATTTT. Its translation is CASRSGTGDVSNQPQHF.